This passage covers 28 T cell receptor beta chains from one sample sequenced in a study of CD4 T cells in relation to SARS-CoV-2 and coronaviruses. Sequencing was performed with immunoSEQ multiplex PCR; in TCRdb, only in-frame clones are kept and a portion is missing. This table holds tens of thousands of clones, about 81% found once. The unexposed donors gave CD4+ T cells in about 2011-2018, prior to COVID-19. The cells were cultured for roughly 11 days before CD4+ T cells were isolated. Their antigen targets remain unknown. The source material was CD4+ T cells from PBMCs, cultured in vitro. All receptors come from a human donor in good health.

The V and J genes are TRBV24-1 and TRBJ2-5; 9 nucleotides agree with TRBD1. Germline V gene sequence: CDR1 KGHDR, CDR2 SFDVKD. The J segment lost 3 bases and the V segment lost 11 bases, leaving 6 bases of the junction unmatched. The CDR3 contains 13 residues. The CDR3: CAIADRGEETQYF. CDR3 DNA sequence: TGTGCCATCGCTGACAGGGGGGAAGAGACCCAGTACTTC.

The rearrangement uses TRBV15 and TRBJ1-5; 12 bases line up with TRBD1. This CDR3 spans 14 amino acids. Trimming removed 5 bases from V and 6 bases from J; junction bases left unmatched: 2. Germline lookup yields CDR1 LNHNV and CDR2 YYDKDF (reference sequence). The CDR3 nucleotides read TGTGCCACCAGCGGGACAGGGGGCATTCAGCCCCAGCATTTT. This encodes CATSGTGGIQPQHF.

The gene calls are TRBV2 and TRBJ2-1; D not resolved. CDR1 and CDR2 (germline): SNHLY, FYNNEI. V lost 1 base to trimming and J lost 11 bases, with 6 bases between them. The CDR3 loop spans 11 amino acids. As DNA, the CDR3 is TGTGCCAGCAGTGAAGTAGCAAAGCAGTTCTTC. It specifies CASSEVAKQFF.

This clone was recorded a few times. V gene TRBV11-1 combines with J gene TRBJ2-1; possible D gene TRBD2, 5 bases. V was cut by 0 bases and J by 7 bases, with 13 bases left in between. In germline, CDR1 is SGHAT, CDR2 FQDESV (reference sequence). The CDR3 is 15 amino acids. CDR3 nucleotide sequence: TGTGCCAGCAGCTTAGCGTTAGTTAGCGTGAATGAGCAGTTCTTC. Amino acids: CASSLALVSVNEQFF.

This chain joins TRBV28 and TRBJ2-3; D uncertain. The CDR3 runs to 15 residues. Trimming took 7 bases from V and 2 from J, leaving 16 bases between them. Germline values: CDR1 MDHEN, CDR2 SYDVKM. The CDR3 reads CASNAPTQYTDTQYF. The DNA for the CDR3 is TGTGCCAGCAATGCGCCCACCCAGTACACAGATACGCAGTATTTT.

The CDR3 protein is CASSFAGWHLEQYF. In DNA form, the CDR3 reads TGCGCCAGCAGCTTTGCGGGATGGCATCTAGAGCAGTACTTC. The chain links TRBV5-1 to TRBJ2-7, with D possibly being TRBD2 (6 bases). V lost 2 bases, J lost 7 bases, and 16 bases lay in between. Germline CDR1 is SGHRS and CDR2 is YFSETQ. This CDR3 is built from 14 residues.

This clone was counted a single time. The chain carries TRBV7-3 and TRBJ2-2; 9 bases fit TRBD1. Per germline, CDR1 SGHTA and CDR2 FQGTGA. V lost 2 bases and J lost 6; bases outside the gene matches: 4. The CDR3 is 15 amino acids. The chain's CDR3 is CASSLLTGGSGELFF. Written as DNA, the CDR3 is TGTGCCAGCAGCTTATTGACAGGGGGTTCCGGGGAGCTGTTTTTT. The full variable domain, with the rest looked up from reference TRBV7-3 and TRBJ2-2, is GAGVSQTPSNKVTEKGKYVELRCDPISGHTALYWYRQSLGQGPEFLIYFQGTGAADDSGLPNDRFFAVRPEGSVSTLKIQRTERGDSAVYLCASSLLTGGSGELFFGEGSRLTVL.

The rearrangement uses TRBV18 and TRBJ1-5, with 7 positions matching TRBD1. With 6 bases clipped from V and 6 bases from J, the junction kept 11 bases outside the gene matches. Germline CDR1 and CDR2: KGHSH and LQKENI. The CDR3 has 15 residues. In DNA form, the CDR3 reads TGTGCCAGCTCCCTCGAGGAGGGGGCCGCTCAGCCCCAGCATTTT. Protein sequence: CASSLEEGAAQPQHF.

In its sample, this clone was seen a few times. The CDR3 protein is CASSISAVLSEQYF. The CDR3 DNA reads TGTGCCAGTAGTATCTCGGCGGTTTTGTCCGAGCAGTACTTC. The chain links TRBV19 to TRBJ2-7; no firm D call. V dropped 3 bases and J dropped 6 bases, with 15 bases sitting between them. This CDR3 is 14 amino acids long. CDR1 is LNHDA and CDR2 is SQIVND in the germline V gene (reference sequence).

The V call is TRBV6-1, the J call TRBJ2-7, with 13 bases aligning to TRBD2. Germline trimming cut 3 bases from V and 5 bases from J; bases unmatched to any gene: 7. Germline CDR1 reads MNHNS; CDR2 reads SASEGT. The CDR3 consists of 16 residues. The CDR3 DNA reads as TGTGCCAGCAGTGAGGCGAGGACTAGCGGGAGAAACGAGCAGTACTTC. Its translation is CASSEARTSGRNEQYF.

The CDR3 DNA follows: TGCGCCAGCAGCGACTCTAGTTGGACTGTCTATGGCTACACCTTC. This encodes CASSDSSWTVYGYTF. The chain is built from TRBV5-1 and TRBJ1-2; D ambiguous. This CDR3 comprises 15 residues. V dropped 4 bases and J dropped 4 bases, with 17 bases sitting between them. Germline loops: CDR1 SGHRS, CDR2 YFSETQ.

This rearrangement joins TRBV7-2 to TRBJ2-7, with 9 bases matching TRBD2. This CDR3 comprises 14 residues. Germline V CDR1 and CDR2: SGHTA, FQGNSA. After removal of 5 bases from V and 5 bases from J, the junction contained 7 bases not matched to a gene. Written as DNA, the CDR3 is TGTGCCAGCAGCCGCGGACTAGCGAACCACGAGCAGTACTTC. Residues: CASSRGLANHEQYF. The full variable domain, completed using reference TRBV7-2 and TRBJ2-7, is GAGVSQSPSNKVTEKGKDVELRCDPISGHTALYWYRQSLGQGLEFLIYFQGNSAPDKSGLPSDRFSAERTGGSVSTLTIQRTQQEDSAVYLCASSRGLANHEQYFGPGTRLTVT.

The genes are TRBV24-1 and TRBJ2-1; a possible D gene is TRBD2 (5 bases). CDR1 and CDR2 (germline): KGHDR, SFDVKD. CDR3 size: 11 residues. The ends were cut back, 7 bases at V and 9 bases at J, with 9 bases in the middle. CDR3 protein: CATRRAGEQFF. The CDR3 coding sequence is TGTGCCACCAGGAGGGCCGGTGAGCAGTTCTTC.

This chain joins TRBV9 and TRBJ2-4, with 9 bases that match TRBD1. The V and J ends lost 2 bases and 7 bases, in that order; junction bases with no gene match: 4. The CDR3 sequence is 14 residues long. Germline-derived CDR1 and CDR2 are SGDLS and YYNGEE. The CDR3 DNA reads TGTGCCAGCAGCGTGGGACAGGGCCTGAACATTCAGTACTTC. Amino acids: CASSVGQGLNIQYF.

The CDR3 nucleotides are TGCGCCAGCAGCTTACGGCAAGAGACCCAGTACTTC. It encodes CASSLRQETQYF. The V and J genes are TRBV5-1 and TRBJ2-5; D unresolved. Trimming left V 2 bases short and J 2 bases short, with 4 bases between. The CDR3 spans 12 residues. CDR1 is SGHRS, CDR2 YFSETQ, per germline.

In its sample, this clone ranks as large. J is TRBJ1-1 and V is TRBV9; D is ambiguous. The CDR3 loop spans 11 amino acids. Germline V gene sequence: CDR1 SGDLS, CDR2 YYNGEE. Trimming left V 4 bases short and J 7 bases short, with 8 bases between. The DNA for the CDR3 is TGTGCCAGCAGCCCTCACCTTGAAGCTTTCTTT. It codes for CASSPHLEAFF.

V and J are TRBV28 and TRBJ2-6, with 11 bases that match TRBD2. Germline lookup yields CDR1 MDHEN and CDR2 SYDVKM. V dropped 4 bases and J dropped 0; count of bases not matched to a gene: 5. CDR3 length equals 18 residues. The CDR3 bases are TGTGCCAGCAGTTGGGAACTAGCGGGGGACTCTGGGGCCAACGTCCTGACTTTC. Protein sequence: CASSWELAGDSGANVLTF.

This sequence joins TRBV2 and TRBJ2-7; 8 nucleotides agree with TRBD2. The junction had 5 bases not matched to a gene; V was cut back by 4 bases and J by 0 bases. The length of the CDR3 is 15 residues. CDR1 is SNHLY and CDR2 is FYNNEI in the germline V gene. CDR3 DNA sequence: TGTGCCAGCAGTGGGGGTAGCGGGATCTCCTACGAGCAGTACTTC. Translated: CASSGGSGISYEQYF. Full variable domain (missing parts from reference TRBV2 and TRBJ2-7): EPEVTQTPSHQVTQMGQEVILRCVPISNHLYFYWYRQILGQKVEFLVSFYNNEISEKSEIFDDQFSVERPDGSNFTLKIRSTKLEDSAMYFCASSGGSGISYEQYFGPGTRLTVT.

The V and J genes are TRBV28 and TRBJ1-1; 8 positions match TRBD1. CDR3 length: 13 residues. After removal of 11 bases from V and 5 bases from J, the junction contained 10 bases not matched to a gene. CDR1 MDHEN and CDR2 SYDVKM come from the germline V gene. The DNA of the CDR3 is TGTGCCGCTAGACAGGGGCTGGGAACTGAAGCTTTCTTT. Protein: CAARQGLGTEAFF.

The rearrangement uses TRBV15 and TRBJ2-7; D is possibly TRBD2 (5 bases). V was cut by 0 bases and J by 7 bases, with 19 bases left in between. CDR1 LNHNV and CDR2 YYDKDF come from the germline V gene (reference sequence). The CDR3 loop spans 16 amino acids. CDR3 bases: TGTGCCACCAGCAGAGAGGAGGAGGAGCCCCCTGGGGAGCAGTACTTC. This encodes CATSREEEEPPGEQYF.

This chain connects TRBV3-1 (or the pseudogene TRBV3-2) to TRBJ1-6; D unresolved. The V end was cut by 4 bases, the J end by 4 bases, with 11 bases between. From germline, CDR1 is LGHDT and CDR2 YNNKEL (reference sequence). The CDR3 sequence is 15 residues long. CDR3 coding DNA: TGTGCCAGCAGCCGCTCGGGAGTTTATAATTCACCCCTCCACTTT. Its protein product is CASSRSGVYNSPLHF.

The gene calls are TRBV27 and TRBJ1-4; 8 positions match TRBD1. J was trimmed by 8 bases and V by 3 bases; bases with no gene match: 8. The CDR3 loop spans 15 amino acids. Germline CDR1 is MNHEY and CDR2 is SMNVEV (reference sequence). The CDR3 coding sequence is TGTGCCAGCAGTTTGGGGACAGGCCCGCCGGAAAAACTGTTTTTT. It encodes CASSLGTGPPEKLFF.

The V and J genes are TRBV6-5 and TRBJ1-1; 8 bases fit TRBD1. The V gene's germline CDR1 is MNHEY and CDR2 SVGAGI. The trim removed 7 bases at V and 3 bases at J, leaving 4 bases unmatched. This CDR3 region has 13 residues. The CDR3 reads CASNRGRDTEAFF. Written as DNA, the CDR3 is TGTGCCAGCAACAGGGGGAGGGACACTGAAGCTTTCTTT.

The rearrangement joins TRBV2 to TRBJ2-2; no definite D call. V was pared by 2 bases and J by 6 bases, with 13 bases between. The CDR3 is 15 residues long. Germline lookup yields CDR1 SNHLY and CDR2 FYNNEI. Written as DNA, the CDR3 is TGTGCCAGCAGTGAATATAGTTTGCGTTCCGGGGAGCTGTTTTTT. Protein sequence: CASSEYSLRSGELFF.

The CDR3 DNA is TGTGCCAGCAGCCAAAGGGGTGAGCAGTTCTTC. The encoded protein is CASSQRGEQFF. The rearrangement uses TRBV28 and TRBJ2-1, with D possibly matching TRBD1 (5 bases). V lost 6 bases and J lost 9, with 9 bases in between. This CDR3 has 11 amino acids. The germline CDR1 and CDR2 sequences are MDHEN and SYDVKM.

This clone was seen just once. This chain joins TRBV19 and TRBJ1-1; D not certain. Germline loops: CDR1 LNHDA, CDR2 SQIVND (reference sequence). The CDR3 has 13 residues. V dropped 7 bases and J dropped 5 bases, with 14 bases sitting between them. CDR3 loop: CASTFNGRTEAFF. In DNA, the CDR3 is TGTGCCAGTACCTTCAACGGGCGGACTGAAGCTTTCTTT. The full variable domain, rest sourced from reference TRBV19 and TRBJ1-1, is DGGITQSPKYLFRKEGQNVTLSCEQNLNHDAMYWYRQDPGQGLRLIYYSQIVNDFQKGDIAEGYSVSREKKESFPLTVTSAQKNPTAFYLCASTFNGRTEAFFGQGTRLTVV.

This clone was seen a few times. V usage is TRBV6-5 and J usage is TRBJ1-2, with D tentatively TRBD1 (5 bases). In germline, CDR1 is MNHEY, CDR2 SVGAGI. The ends were cut back, 6 bases at V and 0 bases at J, with 8 bases in the middle. This CDR3 region has 13 residues. The CDR3 sequence: CASRGASNYGYTF. In DNA form, the CDR3 reads TGTGCCAGCAGAGGGGCATCTAACTATGGCTACACCTTC.

The V and J genes are TRBV19 and TRBJ1-5, with a possible D match to TRBD1 (5 bases). This CDR3 has 15 residues. Germline loops: CDR1 LNHDA, CDR2 SQIVND (reference sequence). Deletions cut 6 bases from V and 2 bases from J, with 14 bases between. CDR3 nucleotide sequence: TGTGCCAGTAGACAGGCCGGGGGAGGCAATCAGCCCCAGCATTTT. Translated, it gives CASRQAGGGNQPQHF. The full variable domain, with the rest looked up from reference TRBV19 and TRBJ1-5, is DGGITQSPKYLFRKEGQNVTLSCEQNLNHDAMYWYRQDPGQGLRLIYYSQIVNDFQKGDIAEGYSVSREKKESFPLTVTSAQKNPTAFYLCASRQAGGGNQPQHFGDGTRLSIL.